This T cell receptor (beta chain) was documented in a study of CD8 T cells in ankylosing spondylitis. TCRdb redid the calling of the 5' RACE reads with MiXCR, one entry per CDR3 protein. Among 200,000 to 250,000 distinct CDR3 sequences listed, around 24% were seen once. V lost 2 bases, J lost 4 bases, and 12 bases lay in between. CDR3 length: 15 residues. Germline CDR1 is MNHEY and CDR2 is SVGAGI. This clonotype was detected many times. The receptor's source is a male donor with ankylosing spondylitis or in good health (not recorded which). The sequencing sample was made of blood, either unsorted or a sorted T cell fraction (not recorded which). The rearrangement links TRBV6-5 to TRBJ2-1; D may match TRBD1 or TRBD2 (5 bases each). The chain's CDR3 is CASSYDWDPYNEQFF. The CDR3 region has the DNA TGTGCCAGCAGTTACGACTGGGACCCTTACAATGAGCAGTTCTTC.